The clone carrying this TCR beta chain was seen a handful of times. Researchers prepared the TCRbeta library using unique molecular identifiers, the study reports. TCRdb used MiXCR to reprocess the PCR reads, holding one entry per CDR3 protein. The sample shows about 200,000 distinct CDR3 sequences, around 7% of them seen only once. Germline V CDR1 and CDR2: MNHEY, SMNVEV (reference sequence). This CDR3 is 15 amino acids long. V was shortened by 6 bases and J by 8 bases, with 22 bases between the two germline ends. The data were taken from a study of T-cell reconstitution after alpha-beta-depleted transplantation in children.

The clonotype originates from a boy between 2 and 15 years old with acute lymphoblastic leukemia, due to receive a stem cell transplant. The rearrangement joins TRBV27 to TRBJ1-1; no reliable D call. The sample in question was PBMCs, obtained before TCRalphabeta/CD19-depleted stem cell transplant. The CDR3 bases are TGTGCCAGCAGCCCACGAACACCGGGAAAAAAGGAAGCTTTCTTT. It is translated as CASSPRTPGKKEAFF.